Listed here are 7 T cell receptor beta chains from one sample, sequenced in a study of control samples from healthy donors and cancer patients. TCRdb's copy holds only in-frame clones and misses some; the assay was immunoSEQ multiplex PCR. The profile shows under 20,000 clones, 80% to 90% of them singletons. What was sequenced was PBMCs. The origin of the receptors is a woman in her 70s with lung cancer.

The rearrangement joins TRBV7-3 to TRBJ2-3; 14 bases are shared with TRBD2. Germline V gene data show CDR1 as SGHTA and CDR2 as FQGTGA. The CDR3 has 19 amino acids. V dropped 2 bases and J dropped 0; count of bases not matched to a gene: 7. CDR3 residues: CASSLRGTSGRGSTDTQYF. The CDR3 DNA is TGTGCCAGCAGCTTACGGGGGACTAGCGGGAGAGGAAGCACAGATACGCAGTATTTT.

The CDR3 here is CASSLGIDSGNTIYF. CDR3 nucleotide sequence: TGTGCCAGCAGCTTAGGTATAGACTCTGGAAACACCATATATTTT. The chain combines TRBV7-2 with TRBJ1-3; the D is unclear. Trimming took 1 base from V and 0 from J, leaving 7 bases between them. Germline-derived CDR1 and CDR2 are SGHTA and FQGNSA. CDR3 length: 15 amino acids.

The genes are TRBV7-9 and TRBJ1-4; possible D gene TRBD1, 5 bases. Germline V CDR1 and CDR2: SEHNR, FQNEAQ (reference sequence). This CDR3 is 15 amino acids long. The V end was cut by 4 bases, the J end by 3 bases, with 12 bases between. This CDR3 is CASSSIRGSNEKLFF. DNA of the CDR3: TGTGCCAGCAGCTCGATTCGGGGGTCTAATGAAAAACTGTTTTTT.

A single count supports this clone. V usage is TRBV18 and J usage is TRBJ2-3; 7 bases agree with TRBD2. The ends lost 2 bases at V and 2 bases at J; junction bases unmatched: 4. Germline-derived CDR1 and CDR2 are KGHSH and LQKENI. The CDR3 length is 15 residues. The CDR3 region is CASSPGGRPTDTQYF. In nucleotides, the CDR3 is TGTGCCAGCTCACCAGGCGGGAGACCCACAGATACGCAGTATTTT.

This clone was seen a few times. CDR3 DNA sequence: TGTGCCGTGAGGACAGGTCCGTATCAGCCCCAGCATTTT. Its translation: CAVRTGPYQPQHF. This chain connects TRBV30 to TRBJ1-5, with 7 bases identical to TRBD1. Germline CDR1 reads GTSNPN; CDR2 reads SVGIG (reference sequence). The CDR3 contains 13 residues. V was pared by 8 bases and J by 5 bases, with 9 bases of the junction left unmatched. Drawing the rest from reference TRBV30 and TRBJ1-5, the complete variable domain is SQTIHQWPATLVQPVGSPLSLECTVEGTSNPNLYWYRQAAGRGLQLLFYSVGIGQISSEVPQNLSASRPQDRQFILSSKKLLLSDSGFYLCAVRTGPYQPQHFGDGTRLSIL.

This clone was counted between two and nine times. The chain combines TRBV27 with TRBJ2-7; TRBD1 aligns across 7 bases. V lost 2 bases, J lost 5 bases, and 6 bases stayed unmatched. The CDR3 runs to 14 residues. Germline values: CDR1 MNHEY, CDR2 SMNVEV (reference sequence). CDR3 sequence (DNA): TGTGCCAGCAGTTTAAGGGGACAGCCGAACGAGCAGTACTTC. Translated: CASSLRGQPNEQYF.

This clone was seen a few times. The rearrangement links TRBV7-2 to TRBJ2-5; D not certain. CDR1 SGHTA and CDR2 FQGNSA come from the germline V gene. V lost 1 base and J lost 5, with 11 bases in between. This CDR3 is built from 14 residues. In DNA, the CDR3 is TGTGCCAGCAGCTTAGGCAGGCTCGGGGAGACCCAGTACTTC. Translating it yields CASSLGRLGETQYF.